This T cell receptor beta chain stems from a study of cytotoxic CD8 clonotypes in ibrutinib-treated CLL. The overall study: A mean of approximately 260,000 productive templates and about 88,000 productive rearrangements was obtained per sample. Study findings and constraints: Having risen at ibrutinib response, clonality had fallen back toward baseline by progression. Public clonotypes showed up rarely, and on treatment they shrank or held steady. At the start, clonality exceeded age-matched healthy donors and followed circulating CD8+ T-cell counts.

Clones were sequenced by immunoSEQ multiplex PCR, and TCRdb holds only the in-frame ones, with some missing. The data contain under 200,000 clones, roughly four fifths of them seen just once; the ten biggest clones take up roughly 4.6%. Germline CDR1 is SGHVS and CDR2 is FQNEAQ. The CDR3 extends over 16 amino acids. Details on this clone: Antigen unknown. At one end, the junction sequence differs from germline, possibly due to a read error.

The clonotype comes from a human donor with chronic lymphocytic leukemia. The sequencing here drew on PBMCs, taken after 24 months of ibrutinib treatment. The V call is TRBV7-8, the J call TRBJ2-1, with D possibly being TRBD2 (6 bases). This chain's CDR3 is CASSQDPGGGNNEQFF. Written as DNA, the CDR3 is TGCGCCAGCAGCCAAGACCCCGGTGGGGGGAACAATGAGCAGTTCTTC.